A selection of T cell receptor beta chains follows, all from one sample in a study of immune characterization of retroperitoneal liposarcoma. TCRdb re-analysed the PCR reads in MiXCR, keeping a single row per CDR3 protein. The sample records some 15,000 distinct CDR3 sequences, roughly 44% being singletons. Sequenced material: tumor tissue. These receptor sequences come from a female donor with retroperitoneal liposarcoma. Each CDR3 is given with its conserved first and last residue. Each record gives: D gene, V gene, J gene, clone size, CDR3 length, CDR3 protein, CDR3 DNA. The D gene is left open where the match is weak. Clone size is stated in some rows and not others, as once, few, many or a class when expanded.

>-|TRBV24-1|TRBJ2-1|once|15
CATSPGYSGYNEQFF
TGTGCCACCAGTCCCGGATACTCGGGCTACAATGAGCAGTTCTTC
>TRBD1|TRBV6-1|TRBJ2-1|-|18
CASSEALPGQGFLNEQFF
TGTGCCAGCAGTGAAGCGCTTCCTGGACAGGGTTTCCTCAATGAGCAGTTCTTC
>-|TRBV6-1|TRBJ1-1|few|14
CASRKMGGKTEAFF
TGTGCCAGCAGAAAAATGGGAGGGAAGACTGAAGCTTTCTTT
>-|TRBV6-1|TRBJ2-3|-|14
CASTWGPLTDTQYF
TGTGCCAGTACTTGGGGGCCCCTCACAGATACGCAGTATTTT
>-|TRBV6-1|TRBJ2-7|few|14
CASSFGTPPVEQYF
TGTGCCAGCAGTTTCGGGACCCCTCCTGTAGAGCAGTACTTC
>TRBD2|TRBV6-5|TRBJ2-2|few|16
CASSYQLAGFTGELFF
TGTGCCAGCAGTTATCAGCTAGCGGGATTTACCGGGGAGCTGTTTTTT
>-|TRBV7-2|TRBJ2-7|large|15
CASSSTGWERAEQYF
TGTGCCAGCAGCTCGACAGGGTGGGAGCGGGCCGAGCAGTACTTC
>-|TRBV7-8|TRBJ2-7|few|14
CASTPTRTEYEQYF
TGTGCCAGCACCCCGACCCGGACGGAGTACGAGCAGTACTTC
>-|TRBV10-3|TRBJ2-3|-|12
CAIATNSDTQYF
TGTGCCATTGCGACAAACTCGGATACGCAGTATTTT
>-|TRBV27|TRBJ1-1|-|14
CASSSYPLNTEAFF
TGTGCCAGCAGTAGCTATCCACTCAACACTGAAGCTTTCTTT
>-|TRBV11-3|TRBJ2-2|few|17
CASSRNIGGSRTGELFF
TGTGCCAGCAGCCGAAACATAGGAGGCAGCCGCACCGGGGAGCTGTTTTTT
>-|TRBV10-3|TRBJ2-1|few|11
CAISESRVTVF
TGTGCCATCAGTGAGTCCCGGGTTACGGTCTTC
>-|TRBV6-4|TRBJ2-3|few|18
CASSDSGGSSLGTDTQYF
TGTGCCAGCAGTGACTCTGGTGGCAGCTCACTGGGCACAGATACGCAGTATTTT
>-|TRBV27|TRBJ2-5|-|14
CASSNGGPGETQYF
TGTGCCAGCAGTAACGGGGGGCCTGGGGAGACCCAGTACTTC
>TRBD1|TRBV5-3|TRBJ2-1|-|16
CASSSAPGQGYNEQFF
TGTGCCAGCAGCTCGGCCCCCGGACAGGGCTACAATGAGCAGTTCTTC
>TRBD2|TRBV7-2|TRBJ2-7|many|15
CASSLGREVYNEQYF
TGTGCCAGCAGCTTAGGGCGGGAGGTATACAATGAGCAGTACTTC
>-|TRBV6-1|TRBJ1-4|few|13
CASSERVREKLFF
TGTGCCAGCAGTGAACGGGTCCGGGAAAAACTGTTTTTT
>-|TRBV6-1|TRBJ1-1|many|15
CASTSRGMPGEEAFF
TGTGCCAGCACCTCGAGGGGCATGCCAGGGGAGGAAGCTTTCTTT
>-|TRBV6-1|TRBJ1-2|once|16
CASSGENRAVDYGYTF
TGTGCCAGCAGTGGTGAAAACAGGGCGGTAGACTATGGCTACACCTTC
>-|TRBV27|TRBJ2-1|-|11
CASSFLDEQFF
TGTGCCAGCAGTTTCCTTGATGAGCAGTTCTTC
>-|TRBV6-8|TRBJ2-7|-|14
CASSYGTDSYEQYF
TGTGCCAGCAGTTACGGGACTGACTCCTACGAGCAGTACTTC
>-|TRBV6-1|TRBJ2-7|-|12
CASTRTAYEQYF
TGTGCCAGCACCCGGACCGCCTACGAGCAGTACTTC
>-|TRBV27|TRBJ2-7|-|13
CATSRGDSYEQYF
TGTGCCACCAGTCGGGGTGACTCCTACGAGCAGTACTTC
>TRBD1|TRBV6-1|TRBJ1-5|-|14
CASSTRTGYQPQHF
TGTGCCAGCAGTACACGGACAGGGTATCAGCCCCAGCATTTT
>TRBD1|TRBV11-2|TRBJ2-1|-|17
CASSSKVTGDDYNEQFF
TGTGCCAGCAGCTCGAAAGTCACAGGGGATGACTACAATGAGCAGTTCTTC
>TRBD2|TRBV27|TRBJ2-7|-|15
CASTLRPGGDNEQYF
TGTGCCAGCACCCTTAGGCCGGGGGGAGATAACGAGCAGTACTTC
>-|TRBV6-1|TRBJ2-1|few|15
CASSSGTTIWDEQFF
TGTGCCAGCAGTTCCGGGACAACGATCTGGGATGAGCAGTTCTTC
>-|TRBV10-2|TRBJ2-7|-|13
CASRGQGPREQYF
TGCGCCAGCAGAGGGCAGGGGCCGCGGGAGCAGTACTTC
>TRBD1|TRBV10-3|TRBJ2-5|once|15
CAISESTGTGFEQYF
TGTGCCATCAGTGAGTCGACGGGGACAGGGTTTGAGCAGTACTTC
>TRBD2|TRBV6-1|TRBJ2-1|few|14
CASSQSGAYNEQFF
TGTGCCAGCAGCCAGAGCGGGGCCTACAATGAGCAGTTCTTC
>-|TRBV6-5|TRBJ2-5|-|14
CASSPTWGQETQYF
TGTGCCAGCAGCCCCACCTGGGGGCAAGAGACCCAGTACTTC
>TRBD2|TRBV12-3/TRBV12-4|TRBJ2-1|few|14
CASSGLAGFNEQFF
TGTGCCAGCAGTGGACTAGCGGGATTCAATGAGCAGTTCTTC
>TRBD2|TRBV27|TRBJ2-1|-|14
CASSSGLAGSEQFF
TGTGCCAGCAGTTCGGGACTAGCGGGGAGTGAGCAGTTCTTC
>TRBD2|TRBV6-1|TRBJ2-1|many|12
CASSLRGGEQFF
TGTGCCAGTAGCTTGCGGGGGGGAGAGCAGTTCTTC
>TRBD2|TRBV27|TRBJ2-5|-|16
CASSLSSGSHRETQYF
TGTGCCAGCAGTTTGTCTAGCGGGAGTCACAGAGAGACCCAGTACTTC
>TRBD1|TRBV6-1|TRBJ1-2|-|14
CASSENRGRNGYTF
TGTGCCAGCAGTGAAAACAGGGGGCGGAATGGCTACACCTTC